The present T cell receptor beta chain was sequenced within a study of T cell changes during pregnancy in multiple sclerosis. Method: immunoSEQ multiplex PCR; TCRdb's copy keeps in-frame clones and lacks some. Among about 46,000 clones listed, 75% to 95% were seen once. CDR3 length: 15 amino acids. Trimming removed 1 base at V and 1 base at J, with 10 bases between. Germline V gives CDR1 MNHNS, CDR2 SASEGT. The sample was CD8+ T cells from peripheral blood mononuclear cells, taken after pregnancy. The V gene is TRBV6-1, the J gene TRBJ1-2; no definite D call. The sequence was collected from a female donor with multiple sclerosis, enrolled in a pregnancy study. The CDR3 reads CASSEGTRLNYGYTF. Written as DNA, the CDR3 is TGTGCCAGCAGTGAAGGAACACGACTTAACTATGGCTACACCTTC.